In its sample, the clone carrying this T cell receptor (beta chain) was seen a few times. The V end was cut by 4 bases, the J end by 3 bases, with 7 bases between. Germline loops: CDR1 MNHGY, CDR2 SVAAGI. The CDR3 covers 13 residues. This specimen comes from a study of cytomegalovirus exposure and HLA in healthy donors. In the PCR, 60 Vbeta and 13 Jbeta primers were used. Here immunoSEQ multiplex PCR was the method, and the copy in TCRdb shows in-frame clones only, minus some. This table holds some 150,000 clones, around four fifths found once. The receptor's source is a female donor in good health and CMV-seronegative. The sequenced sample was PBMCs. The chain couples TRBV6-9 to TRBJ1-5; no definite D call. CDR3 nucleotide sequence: TGTGCCAGCAGTTCGGTCTTCAATCAGCCCCAGCATTTT. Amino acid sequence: CASSSVFNQPQHF.